This TCR beta chain was identified during a study of cytomegalovirus exposure and HLA in healthy donors. Study results and caveats: Researchers reported that a few CMV-associated chains were confirmed in vitro as CMV antigen-specific. The likely origin of a cluster of highly shared sequence variants was a sequencing artifact.

CDR1 is ENHRY and CDR2 is SYGVKD in the germline V gene. This CDR3 has 18 amino acids. V lost 3 bases and J lost 6; bases outside the gene matches: 17. A word on this clone: Antigen: not known.

PCR employed 60 Vbeta and 13 Jbeta primers. The assay was immunoSEQ multiplex PCR, and TCRdb's table has in-frame clones only and misses some. The table lists fewer than 200,000 clones, over 80% of them singletons. The chain combines TRBV10-3 with TRBJ1-1, with 9 bases aligning to TRBD1. This sequence originates from a human donor in good health. Sequencing was performed on PBMCs. The CDR3 loop is CAISDNRGRSNLRAEAFF. The CDR3 bases are TGTGCCATCAGTGATAACAGGGGGCGATCCAATCTAAGGGCTGAAGCTTTCTTT.